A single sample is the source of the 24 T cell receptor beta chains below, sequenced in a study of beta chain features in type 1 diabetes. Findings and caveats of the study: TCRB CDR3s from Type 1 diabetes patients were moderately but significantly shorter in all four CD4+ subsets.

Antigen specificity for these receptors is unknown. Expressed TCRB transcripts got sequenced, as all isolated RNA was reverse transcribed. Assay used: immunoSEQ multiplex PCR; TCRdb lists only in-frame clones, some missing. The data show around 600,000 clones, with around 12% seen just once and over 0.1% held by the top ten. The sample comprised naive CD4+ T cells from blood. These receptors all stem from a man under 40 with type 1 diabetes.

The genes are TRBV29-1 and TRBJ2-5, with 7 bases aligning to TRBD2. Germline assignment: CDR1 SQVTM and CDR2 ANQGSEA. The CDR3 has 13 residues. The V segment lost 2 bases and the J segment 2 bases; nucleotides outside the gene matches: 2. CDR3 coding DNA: TGCAGCGTTGAACCGGGGGGACAAGAGACCCAGTACTTC. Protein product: CSVEPGGQETQYF.

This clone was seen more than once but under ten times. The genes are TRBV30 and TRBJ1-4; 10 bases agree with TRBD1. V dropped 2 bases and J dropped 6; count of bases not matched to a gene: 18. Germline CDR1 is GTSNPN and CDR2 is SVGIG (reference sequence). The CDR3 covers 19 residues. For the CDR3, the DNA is TGTGCCTGGAGTCCGCCCTTGGGACAGGGGATTGAAATACATGAAAAACTGTTTTTT. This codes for CAWSPPLGQGIEIHEKLFF.

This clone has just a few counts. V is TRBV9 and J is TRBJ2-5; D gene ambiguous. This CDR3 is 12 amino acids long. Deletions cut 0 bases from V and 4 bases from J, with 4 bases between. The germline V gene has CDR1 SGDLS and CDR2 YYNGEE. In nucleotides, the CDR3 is TGTGCCAGCAGCGTAGACCGAGAGACCCAGTACTTC. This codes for CASSVDRETQYF.

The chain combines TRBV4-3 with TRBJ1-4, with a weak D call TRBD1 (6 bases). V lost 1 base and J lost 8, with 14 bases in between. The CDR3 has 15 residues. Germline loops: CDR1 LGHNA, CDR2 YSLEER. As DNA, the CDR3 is TGCGCCAGCAGCCAAGCCGGGGGCCGGGGGGAAAAACTGTTTTTT. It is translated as CASSQAGGRGEKLFF.

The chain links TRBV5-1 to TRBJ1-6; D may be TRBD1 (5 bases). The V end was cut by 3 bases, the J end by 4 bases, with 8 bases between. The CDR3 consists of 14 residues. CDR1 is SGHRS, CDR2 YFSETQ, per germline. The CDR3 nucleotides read TGCGCCAGCAGCTCGGACAAATATAATTCACCCCTCCACTTT. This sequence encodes CASSSDKYNSPLHF.

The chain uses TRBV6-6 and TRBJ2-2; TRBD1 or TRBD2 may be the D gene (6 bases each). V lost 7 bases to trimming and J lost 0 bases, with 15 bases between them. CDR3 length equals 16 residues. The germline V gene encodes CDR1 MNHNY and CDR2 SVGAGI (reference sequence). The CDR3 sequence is CASIDVGGPNTGELFF. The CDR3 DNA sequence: TGTGCCAGCATCGATGTGGGGGGCCCGAACACCGGGGAGCTGTTTTTT.

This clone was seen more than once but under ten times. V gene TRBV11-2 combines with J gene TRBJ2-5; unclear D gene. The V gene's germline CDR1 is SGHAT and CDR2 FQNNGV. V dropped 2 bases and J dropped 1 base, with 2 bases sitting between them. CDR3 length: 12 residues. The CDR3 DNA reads TGTGCCAGCAGCTTAACCCAAGAGACCCAGTACTTC. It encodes CASSLTQETQYF.

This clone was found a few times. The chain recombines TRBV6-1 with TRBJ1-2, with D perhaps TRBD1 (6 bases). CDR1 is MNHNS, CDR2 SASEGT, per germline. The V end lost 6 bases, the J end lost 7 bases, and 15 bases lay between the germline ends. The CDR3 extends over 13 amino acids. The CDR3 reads CASREQGLGGYTF. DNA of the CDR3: TGTGCCAGCAGAGAACAGGGCCTTGGTGGCTACACCTTC.

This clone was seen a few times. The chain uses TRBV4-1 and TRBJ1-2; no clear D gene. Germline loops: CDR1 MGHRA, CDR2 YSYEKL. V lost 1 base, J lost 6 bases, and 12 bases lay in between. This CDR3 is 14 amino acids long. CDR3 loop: CASSQVEGNHGYTF. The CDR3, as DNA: TGCGCCAGCAGCCAAGTGGAAGGGAATCATGGCTACACCTTC.

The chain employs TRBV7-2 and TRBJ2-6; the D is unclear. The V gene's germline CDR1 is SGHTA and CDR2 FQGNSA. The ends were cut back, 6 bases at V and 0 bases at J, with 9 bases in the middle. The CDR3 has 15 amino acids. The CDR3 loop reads CASRYSNSGANVLTF. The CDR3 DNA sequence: TGTGCCAGCAGATATTCCAACTCTGGGGCCAACGTCCTGACTTTC.

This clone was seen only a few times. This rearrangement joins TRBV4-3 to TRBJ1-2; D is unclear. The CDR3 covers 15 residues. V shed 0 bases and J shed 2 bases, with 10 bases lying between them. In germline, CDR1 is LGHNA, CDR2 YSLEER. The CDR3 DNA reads TGCGCCAGCAGCCAAGAAGTAAGAGTAAACTATGGCTACACCTTC. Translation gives CASSQEVRVNYGYTF.

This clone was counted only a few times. The CDR3 loop reads CASSPYAGTASGNTIYF. CDR3 coding DNA: TGTGCCAGCTCACCCTACGCCGGGACAGCCTCTGGAAACACCATATATTTT. The chain joins TRBV18 to TRBJ1-3; 7 positions match TRBD1. The CDR3 runs to 17 residues. J gave up 0 bases and V 3 bases, and 8 bases lay outside the gene matches. Germline V gives CDR1 KGHSH, CDR2 LQKENI.

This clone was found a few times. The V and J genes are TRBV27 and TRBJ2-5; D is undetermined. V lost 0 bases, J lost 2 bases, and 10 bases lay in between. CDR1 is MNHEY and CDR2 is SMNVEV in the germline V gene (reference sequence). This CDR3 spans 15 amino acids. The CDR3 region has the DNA TGTGCCAGCAGTTTATCGCGCCAGAGTCAAGAGACCCAGTACTTC. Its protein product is CASSLSRQSQETQYF.

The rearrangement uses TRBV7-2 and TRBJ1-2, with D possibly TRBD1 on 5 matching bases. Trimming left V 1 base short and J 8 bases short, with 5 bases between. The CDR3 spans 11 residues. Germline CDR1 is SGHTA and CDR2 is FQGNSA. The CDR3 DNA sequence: TGTGCCAGCAGCTTAGGGGGCGGCTACACCTTC. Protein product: CASSLGGGYTF.

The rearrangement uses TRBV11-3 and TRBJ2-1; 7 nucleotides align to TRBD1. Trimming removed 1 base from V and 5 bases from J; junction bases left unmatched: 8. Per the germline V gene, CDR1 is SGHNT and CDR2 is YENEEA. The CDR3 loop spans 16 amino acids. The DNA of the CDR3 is TGTGCCAGCAGCTTAGTGGCAGGGGGAGACGACAATGAGCAGTTCTTC. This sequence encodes CASSLVAGGDDNEQFF. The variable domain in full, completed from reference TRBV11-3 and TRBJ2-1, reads EAGVVQSPRYKIIEKKQPVAFWCNPISGHNTLYWYLQNLGQGPELLIRYENEEAVDDSQLPKDRFSAERLKGVDSTLKIQPAELGDSAVYLCASSLVAGGDDNEQFFGPGTRLTVL.

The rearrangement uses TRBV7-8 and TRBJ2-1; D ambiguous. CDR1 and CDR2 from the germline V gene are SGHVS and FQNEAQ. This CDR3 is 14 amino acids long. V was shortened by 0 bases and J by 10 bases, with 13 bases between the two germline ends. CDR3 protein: CASSLATSGVEQFF. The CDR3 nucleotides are TGTGCCAGCAGCTTAGCCACCTCGGGCGTAGAGCAGTTCTTC.

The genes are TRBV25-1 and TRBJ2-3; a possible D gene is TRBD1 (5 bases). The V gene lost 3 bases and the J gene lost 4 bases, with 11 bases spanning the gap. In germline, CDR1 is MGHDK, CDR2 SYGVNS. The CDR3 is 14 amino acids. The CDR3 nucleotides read TGTGCCAGCAGTGAGGGGCAGGGCTCAGATACGCAGTATTTT. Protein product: CASSEGQGSDTQYF.

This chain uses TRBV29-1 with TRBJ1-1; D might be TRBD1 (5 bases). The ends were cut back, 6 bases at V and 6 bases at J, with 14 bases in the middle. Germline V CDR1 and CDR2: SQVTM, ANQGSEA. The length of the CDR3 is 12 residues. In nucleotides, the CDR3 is TGCAGCGTGGACCGGGACCGATCTGAAGCTTTCTTT. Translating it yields CSVDRDRSEAFF.

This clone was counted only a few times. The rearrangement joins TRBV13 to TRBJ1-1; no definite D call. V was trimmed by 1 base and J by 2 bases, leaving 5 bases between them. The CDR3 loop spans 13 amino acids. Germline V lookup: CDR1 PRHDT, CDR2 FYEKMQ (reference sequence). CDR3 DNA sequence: TGTGCCAGCAGCTTAGAAGCAAACACTGAAGCTTTCTTT. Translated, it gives CASSLEANTEAFF.

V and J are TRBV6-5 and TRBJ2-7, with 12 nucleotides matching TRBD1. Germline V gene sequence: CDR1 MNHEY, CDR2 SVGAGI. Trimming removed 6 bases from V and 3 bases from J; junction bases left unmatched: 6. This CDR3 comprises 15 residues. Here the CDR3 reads CASRTGTGGDYEQYF. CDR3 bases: TGTGCCAGCAGGACCGGGACAGGGGGCGACTACGAGCAGTACTTC.

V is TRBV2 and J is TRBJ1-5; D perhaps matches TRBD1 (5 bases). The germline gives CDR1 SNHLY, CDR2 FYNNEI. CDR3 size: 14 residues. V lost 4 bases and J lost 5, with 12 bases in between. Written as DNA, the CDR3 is TGTGCCAGCAGTGGGCAGGGCGGGCATCAGCCCCAGCATTTT. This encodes CASSGQGGHQPQHF. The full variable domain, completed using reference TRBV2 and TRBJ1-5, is EPEVTQTPSHQVTQMGQEVILRCVPISNHLYFYWYRQILGQKVEFLVSFYNNEISEKSEIFDDQFSVERPDGSNFTLKIRSTKLEDSAMYFCASSGQGGHQPQHFGDGTRLSIL.

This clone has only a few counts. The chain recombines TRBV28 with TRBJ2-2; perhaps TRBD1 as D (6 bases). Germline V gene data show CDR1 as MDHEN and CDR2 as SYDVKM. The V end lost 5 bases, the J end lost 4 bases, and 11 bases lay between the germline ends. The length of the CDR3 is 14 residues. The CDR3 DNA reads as TGTGCCAGCAGTGGGGGCCCGGGCACCGGGGAGCTGTTTTTT. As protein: CASSGGPGTGELFF. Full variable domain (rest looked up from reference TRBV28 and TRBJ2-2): DVKVTQSSRYLVKRTGEKVFLECVQDMDHENMFWYRQDPGLGLRLIYFSYDVKMKEKGDIPEGYSVSREKKERFSLILESASTNQTSMYLCASSGGPGTGELFFGEGSRLTVL.

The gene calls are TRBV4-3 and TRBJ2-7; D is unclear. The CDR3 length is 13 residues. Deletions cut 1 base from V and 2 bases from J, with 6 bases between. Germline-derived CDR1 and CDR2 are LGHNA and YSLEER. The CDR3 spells CASSQGPPYEQYF. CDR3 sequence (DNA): TGCGCCAGCAGCCAAGGGCCCCCCTACGAGCAGTACTTC.

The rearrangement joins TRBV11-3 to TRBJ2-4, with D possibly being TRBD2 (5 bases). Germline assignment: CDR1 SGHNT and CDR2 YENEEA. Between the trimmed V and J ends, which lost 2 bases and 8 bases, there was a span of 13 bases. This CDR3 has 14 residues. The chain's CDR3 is CASSLWGSGDIQYF. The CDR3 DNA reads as TGTGCCAGCAGCTTATGGGGTTCCGGGGACATTCAGTACTTC.